This T cell receptor beta chain was identified during a study of blood T cell repertoires in COVID-19. The overall study: In each case, the material was cDNA or gDNA derived from T cells, B-cell-depleted T cells, or PBMCs.

TCRdb's copy holds only in-frame clones and misses some; the assay was immunoSEQ multiplex PCR. Of around 140,000 clones listed, around 89% are singletons. The CDR3 contains 15 residues. The germline V gene encodes CDR1 SGHKS and CDR2 YYEKEE (reference sequence). Trimming took 4 bases from V and 5 from J, leaving 18 bases between them. This clonotype was obtained from a man aged 50-59 years with active or convalescent COVID-19. V gene TRBV5-5 combines with J gene TRBJ2-5; weak D call: TRBD1 (5 bases). The sample comprised peripheral blood. CDR3 sequence (DNA): TGTGCCAGCAGCCCCCAGGGTGTTGATGTGGAGACCCAGTACTTC. Amino acids: CASSPQGVDVETQYF.